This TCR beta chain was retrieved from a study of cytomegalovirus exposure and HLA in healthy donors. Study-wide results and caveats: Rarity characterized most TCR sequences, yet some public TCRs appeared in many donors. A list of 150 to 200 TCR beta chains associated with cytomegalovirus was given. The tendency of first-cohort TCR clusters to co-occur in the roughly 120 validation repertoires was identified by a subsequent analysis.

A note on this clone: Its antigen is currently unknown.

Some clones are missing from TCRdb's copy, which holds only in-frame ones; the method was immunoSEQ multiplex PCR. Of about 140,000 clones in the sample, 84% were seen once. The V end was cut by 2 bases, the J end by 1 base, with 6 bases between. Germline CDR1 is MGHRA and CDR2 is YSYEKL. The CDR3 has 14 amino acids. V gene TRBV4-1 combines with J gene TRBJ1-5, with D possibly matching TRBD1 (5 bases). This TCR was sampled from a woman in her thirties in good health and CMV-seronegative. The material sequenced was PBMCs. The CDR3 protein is CASSQRQSNQPQHF. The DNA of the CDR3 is TGCGCCAGCAGCCAAAGACAGAGCAATCAGCCCCAGCATTTT.